This T cell receptor (beta chain) comes out of a study of cytomegalovirus exposure and HLA in healthy donors. This clone has more than one count but fewer than ten. The antigen is undetermined. Primers included in the PCR were 60 Vbeta and 13 Jbeta primers. The protocol was immunoSEQ multiplex PCR, while the TCRdb copy is restricted to in-frame clones and leaves out a portion. Of 95,000 to 100,000 clones listed, less than 10% are singletons. V lost 4 bases to trimming and J lost 5 bases; unmatched junction nucleotides: 5. The CDR3 contains 15 residues. Germline V gene lookup returns CDR1 MNHNS and CDR2 SASEGT. Whole-study results and caveats: V- and J-gene trimming in TCR beta was tied to a missense DCLRE1C variant by an analysis performed later. In a later analysis, HLA-C alleles had the fewest associated TCRs, DRB1 alleles the most.

What was sequenced was PBMCs. The rearrangement uses TRBV6-1 and TRBJ1-4, with TRBD1 matching over 9 bases. This TCR derives from a man between 50 and 59 years old in good health and CMV-seropositive. CDR3 sequence (DNA): TGTGCCAGCAGTGGGGCCGGGACAGGGAATGAAAAACTGTTTTTT. Protein sequence: CASSGAGTGNEKLFF.